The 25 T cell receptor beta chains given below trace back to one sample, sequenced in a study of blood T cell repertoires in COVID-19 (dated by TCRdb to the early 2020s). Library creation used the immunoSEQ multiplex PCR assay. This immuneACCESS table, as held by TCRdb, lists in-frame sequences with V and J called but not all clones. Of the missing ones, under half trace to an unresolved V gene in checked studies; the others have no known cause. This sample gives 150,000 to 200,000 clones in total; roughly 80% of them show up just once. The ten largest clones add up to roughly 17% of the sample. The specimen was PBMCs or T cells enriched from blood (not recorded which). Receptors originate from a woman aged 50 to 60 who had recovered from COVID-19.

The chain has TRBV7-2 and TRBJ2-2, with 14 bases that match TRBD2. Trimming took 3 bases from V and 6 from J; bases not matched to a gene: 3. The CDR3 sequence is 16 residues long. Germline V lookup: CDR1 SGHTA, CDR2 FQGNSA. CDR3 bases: TGTGCCAGCAGCTTCCCGGGACTAGCGGGAGCCGGGGAGCTGTTTTTT. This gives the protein CASSFPGLAGAGELFF.

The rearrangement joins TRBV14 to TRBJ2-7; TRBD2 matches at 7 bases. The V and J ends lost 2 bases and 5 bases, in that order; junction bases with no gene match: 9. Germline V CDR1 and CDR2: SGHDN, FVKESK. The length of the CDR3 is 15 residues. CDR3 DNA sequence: TGTGCCAGCAGCCAATGGGGGGGGTCGTTCCACGAGCAGTACTTC. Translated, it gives CASSQWGGSFHEQYF.

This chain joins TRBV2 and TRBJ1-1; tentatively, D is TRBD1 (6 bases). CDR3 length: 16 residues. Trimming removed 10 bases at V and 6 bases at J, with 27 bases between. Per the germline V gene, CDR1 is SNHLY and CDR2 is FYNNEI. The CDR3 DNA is TGTGCCACCAGAAAAAATACGAACAGGGTTATCGCTGAAGCTTTCTTT. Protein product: CATRKNTNRVIAEAFF.

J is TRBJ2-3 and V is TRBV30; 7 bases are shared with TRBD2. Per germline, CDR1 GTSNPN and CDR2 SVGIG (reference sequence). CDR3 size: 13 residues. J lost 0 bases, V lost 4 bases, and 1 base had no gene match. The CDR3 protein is CAWTSGSTDTQYF. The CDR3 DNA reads TGTGCCTGGACTAGCGGAAGCACAGATACGCAGTATTTT.

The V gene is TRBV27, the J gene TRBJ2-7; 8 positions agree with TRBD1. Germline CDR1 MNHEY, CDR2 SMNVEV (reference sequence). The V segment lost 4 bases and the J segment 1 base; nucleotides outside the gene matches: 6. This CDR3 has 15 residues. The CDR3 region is CASSYGQGLSYEQYF. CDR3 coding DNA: TGTGCCAGCAGTTATGGACAGGGTCTATCCTACGAGCAGTACTTC.

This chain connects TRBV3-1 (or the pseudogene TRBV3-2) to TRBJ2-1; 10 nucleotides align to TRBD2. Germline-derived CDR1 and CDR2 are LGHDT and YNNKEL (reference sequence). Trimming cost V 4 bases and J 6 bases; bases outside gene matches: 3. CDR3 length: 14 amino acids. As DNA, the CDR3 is TGTGCCAGCAGCCGGCTAGCGGGAGTCAATGAGCAGTTCTTC. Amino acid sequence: CASSRLAGVNEQFF.

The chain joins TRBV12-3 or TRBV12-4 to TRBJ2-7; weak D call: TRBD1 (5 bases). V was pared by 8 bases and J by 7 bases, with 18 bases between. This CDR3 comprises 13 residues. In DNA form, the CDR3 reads TGTGCCAGCGGCCAGGGTATATTCAGAGAGCAGTACTTC. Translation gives CASGQGIFREQYF.

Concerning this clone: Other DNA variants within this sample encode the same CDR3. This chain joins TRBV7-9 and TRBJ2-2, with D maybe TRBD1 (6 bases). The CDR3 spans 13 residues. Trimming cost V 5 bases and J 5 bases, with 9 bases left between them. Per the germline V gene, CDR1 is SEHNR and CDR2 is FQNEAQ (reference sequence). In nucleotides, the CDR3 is TGTGCCAGCAGCCCACAGGGTACCGGGGAGCTGTTTTTT. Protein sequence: CASSPQGTGELFF.

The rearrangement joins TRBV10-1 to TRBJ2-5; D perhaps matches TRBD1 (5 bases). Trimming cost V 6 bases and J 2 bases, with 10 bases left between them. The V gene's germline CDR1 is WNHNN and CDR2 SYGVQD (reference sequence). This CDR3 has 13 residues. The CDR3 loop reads CASSGHLQETQYF. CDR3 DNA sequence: TGCGCCAGCAGCGGACACCTACAAGAGACCCAGTACTTC.

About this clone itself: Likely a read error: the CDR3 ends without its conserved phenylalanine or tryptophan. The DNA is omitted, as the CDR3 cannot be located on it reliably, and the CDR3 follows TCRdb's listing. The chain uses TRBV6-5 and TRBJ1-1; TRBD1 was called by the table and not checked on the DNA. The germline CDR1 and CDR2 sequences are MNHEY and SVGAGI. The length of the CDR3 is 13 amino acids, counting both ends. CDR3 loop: CASSFYQGQKSVV.

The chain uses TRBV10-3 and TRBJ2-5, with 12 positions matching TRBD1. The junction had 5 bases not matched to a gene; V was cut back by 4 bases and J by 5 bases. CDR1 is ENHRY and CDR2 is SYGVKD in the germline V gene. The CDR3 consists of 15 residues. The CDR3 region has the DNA TGTGCCATCAGTGCCGGGACAGGGGGCCGGGAGACCCAGTACTTC. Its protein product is CAISAGTGGRETQYF.

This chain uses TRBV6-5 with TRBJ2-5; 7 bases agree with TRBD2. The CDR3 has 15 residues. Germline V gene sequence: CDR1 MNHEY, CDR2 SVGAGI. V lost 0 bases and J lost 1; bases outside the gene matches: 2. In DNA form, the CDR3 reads TGTGCCAGCAGTTACTCTGGACTAGGCCAAGAGACCCAGTACTTC. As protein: CASSYSGLGQETQYF.

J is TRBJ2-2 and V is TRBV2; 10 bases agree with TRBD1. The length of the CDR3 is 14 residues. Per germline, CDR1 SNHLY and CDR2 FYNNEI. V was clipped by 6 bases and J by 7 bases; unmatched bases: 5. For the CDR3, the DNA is TGTGCCAGCAGCGGACAGGGGGGAAGCGGGGAGCTGTTTTTT. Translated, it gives CASSGQGGSGELFF.

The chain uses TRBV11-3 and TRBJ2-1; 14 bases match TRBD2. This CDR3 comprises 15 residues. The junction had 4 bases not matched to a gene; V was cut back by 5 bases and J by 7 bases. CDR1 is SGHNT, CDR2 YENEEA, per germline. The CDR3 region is CASSMTSGRGNEQFF. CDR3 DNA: TGTGCCAGCAGCATGACTAGCGGGAGGGGGAATGAGCAGTTCTTC.

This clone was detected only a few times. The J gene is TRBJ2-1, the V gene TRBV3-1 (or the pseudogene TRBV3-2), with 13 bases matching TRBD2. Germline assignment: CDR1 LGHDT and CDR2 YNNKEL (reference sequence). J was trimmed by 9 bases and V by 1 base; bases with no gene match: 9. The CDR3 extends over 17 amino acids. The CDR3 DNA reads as TGTGCCAGCAGCCAAGTACCGGGACTAGCGGGACGCTCTGAGCAGTTCTTC. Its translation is CASSQVPGLAGRSEQFF.

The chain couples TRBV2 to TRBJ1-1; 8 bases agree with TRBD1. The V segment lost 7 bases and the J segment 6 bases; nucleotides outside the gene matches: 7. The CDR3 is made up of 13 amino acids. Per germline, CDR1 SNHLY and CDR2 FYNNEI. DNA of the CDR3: TGTGCCAGCATCATCGGACAGGGTGCTGAAGCTTTCTTT. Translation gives CASIIGQGAEAFF.

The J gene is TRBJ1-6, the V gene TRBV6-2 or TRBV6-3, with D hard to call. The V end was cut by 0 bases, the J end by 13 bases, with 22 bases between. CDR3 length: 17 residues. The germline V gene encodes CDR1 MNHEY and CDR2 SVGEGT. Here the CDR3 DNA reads TGTGCCAGCAGTTACTCGCGTTCGGGTGCAACTATAGCGCCCCTCCACTTT. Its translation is CASSYSRSGATIAPLHF.

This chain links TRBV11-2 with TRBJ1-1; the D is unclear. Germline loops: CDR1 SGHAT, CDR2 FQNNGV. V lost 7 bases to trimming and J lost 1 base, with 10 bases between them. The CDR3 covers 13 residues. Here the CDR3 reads CASNQFRNTEAFF. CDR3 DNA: TGTGCCAGCAATCAGTTCAGGAACACTGAAGCTTTCTTT.

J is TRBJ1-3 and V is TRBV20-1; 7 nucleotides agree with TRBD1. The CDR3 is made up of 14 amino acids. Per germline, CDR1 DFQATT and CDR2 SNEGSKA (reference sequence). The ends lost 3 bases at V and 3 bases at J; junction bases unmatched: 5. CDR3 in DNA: TGCAGTGCTAGTTACAGGGGAGGTGGAAACACCATATATTTT. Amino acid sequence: CSASYRGGGNTIYF.

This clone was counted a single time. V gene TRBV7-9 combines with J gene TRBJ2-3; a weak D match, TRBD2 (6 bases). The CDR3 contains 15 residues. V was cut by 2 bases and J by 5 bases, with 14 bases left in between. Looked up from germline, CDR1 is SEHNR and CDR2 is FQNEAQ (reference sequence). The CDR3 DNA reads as TGTGCCAGCAGCTTAAATGTGGGAGCGGGAGATACGCAGTATTTT. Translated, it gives CASSLNVGAGDTQYF.

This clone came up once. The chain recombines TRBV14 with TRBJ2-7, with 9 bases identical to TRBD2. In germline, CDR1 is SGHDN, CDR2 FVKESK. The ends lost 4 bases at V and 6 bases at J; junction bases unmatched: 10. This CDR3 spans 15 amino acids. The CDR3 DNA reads TGTGCCAGCAGCCCTCTCGGCCTAGCGGGATTCGAGCAGTACTTC. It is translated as CASSPLGLAGFEQYF.

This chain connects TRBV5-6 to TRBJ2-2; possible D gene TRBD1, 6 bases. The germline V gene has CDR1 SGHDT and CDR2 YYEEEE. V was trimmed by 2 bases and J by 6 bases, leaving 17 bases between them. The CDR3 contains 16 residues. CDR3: CASSFRTVRAAGELFF. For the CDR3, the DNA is TGTGCCAGCAGCTTTAGGACAGTGCGCGCGGCCGGGGAGCTGTTTTTT.

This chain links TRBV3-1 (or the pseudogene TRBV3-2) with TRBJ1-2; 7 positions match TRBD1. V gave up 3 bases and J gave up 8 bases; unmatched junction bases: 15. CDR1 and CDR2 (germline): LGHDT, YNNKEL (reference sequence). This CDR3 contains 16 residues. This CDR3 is CASSHEQGQRSEGYTF. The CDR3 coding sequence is TGTGCCAGCAGCCACGAACAGGGACAGCGATCGGAGGGCTACACCTTC.

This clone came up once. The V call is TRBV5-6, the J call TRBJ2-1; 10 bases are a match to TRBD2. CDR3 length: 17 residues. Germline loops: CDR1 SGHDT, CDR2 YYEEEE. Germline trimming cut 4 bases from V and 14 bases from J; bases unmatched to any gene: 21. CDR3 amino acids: CASSGRGSPSGSFHEFF. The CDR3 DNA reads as TGTGCCAGCAGCGGCAGGGGTTCGCCTAGCGGGAGCTTTCACGAGTTCTTC.

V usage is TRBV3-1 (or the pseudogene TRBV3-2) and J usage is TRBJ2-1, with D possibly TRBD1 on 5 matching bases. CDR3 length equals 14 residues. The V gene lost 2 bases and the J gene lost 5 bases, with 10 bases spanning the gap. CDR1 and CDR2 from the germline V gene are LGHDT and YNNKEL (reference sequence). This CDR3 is CASSQWSGNNEQFF. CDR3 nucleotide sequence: TGTGCCAGCAGCCAATGGTCAGGGAACAATGAGCAGTTCTTC.